Only a few counts were recorded for the clone carrying this T cell receptor beta chain. Its antigen remains unknown. The CDR3 runs to 18 residues. The germline V gene has CDR1 SGDLS and CDR2 YYNGEE. V lost 4 bases to trimming and J lost 4 bases; unmatched junction nucleotides: 18. This entry belongs to a study of read filtering for tumor transcriptome and immune sequencing. About the research overall: TCR-mapped reads were about 4.05 to 11 million with IR-seq versus about 85 to 1,300 with RNA-seq.

From roughly 400 ng of RNA, a library with molecular barcoded alpha/delta and beta/gamma adaptors was made. TCRdb redid the calling of the reads with MiXCR, one entry per CDR3 protein. The table has 130,000 or so distinct CDR3 sequences, roughly an eighth seen once. Bone marrow was sampled from every patient at the time of active disease. Findings of the study overall: Sorted CD138-negative bone marrow cells were not purified T cells.

Source material: a population of CD138-negative cells sorted from bone marrow. The rearrangement uses TRBV9 and TRBJ2-5, with 8 nucleotides matching TRBD1. The source of this sequence is a donor at least 40 years old with multiple myeloma. The CDR3, as DNA: TGTGCCAGCAGCAAACGTAGAGAGGGGACAGGCCTTGGAGAGACCCAGTACTTC. Amino acid sequence: CASSKRREGTGLGETQYF.